This TCR beta chain was recovered during a study of cytomegalovirus exposure and HLA in healthy donors. Overall study findings and caveats: When a later analysis was performed, an Asian-associated ancestry cluster reportedly had fewer N-insertions than the approximately 680-donor mean. V segments that were indistinguishable, TRBV6-2 and TRBV6-3 among them, were omitted from analysis.

Both 60 Vbeta primers and 13 Jbeta primers went into the PCR. Source study methods: Later, an analysis found 80 million or so unique TCR beta chains, and about 10 million of these were shared. Produced via immunoSEQ multiplex PCR; TCRdb's table is partial and in-frame only. V, J and clone size reflect that table, while D and trimming were determined from the DNA. The data hold 100,000 to 120,000 clones, with approximately 11% observed a single time. About this clone itself: Its specificity is not known.

Trimming shortened V by 8 bases and J by 8 bases, and 13 bases separated the two germline ends. CDR3 size: 11 residues. Looked up from germline, CDR1 is DFQATT and CDR2 is SNEGSKA (reference sequence). As for the donors, each was a healthy bone marrow donor. This sequence originates from a man in his forties or fifties in good health and CMV-seropositive. Sequencing input: PBMCs. The chain combines TRBV20-1 with TRBJ2-1; D call uncertain. The CDR3 nucleotides read TGCAGTCCCCTAGTCGTTGATGAGCAGTTCTTC. Protein sequence: CSPLVVDEQFF.